Below are 22 T cell receptor beta chains sequenced from a single sample in a study of T-cell reconstitution after alpha-beta-depleted transplantation in children. This sample's TCRbeta library carried unique molecular identifier barcodes. TCRdb re-called the PCR reads through MiXCR, storing one row per CDR3 protein. The sample consists of about 340,000 distinct CDR3 sequences, 15% to 20% of them appearing once. The sequencing used PBMCs, mostly from graft donor cells, collected 360 days after TCRalphabeta/CD19-depleted stem cell transplant. These receptors were obtained from a male patient aged 2-15 years who had a stem cell transplant for acute lymphoblastic leukemia, so the T cells may come from the graft donor.

The rearrangement uses TRBV12-3 or TRBV12-4 and TRBJ1-5; D ambiguous. The CDR3 length is 14 residues. The ends were cut back, 3 bases at V and 7 bases at J, with 13 bases in the middle. In nucleotides, the CDR3 is TGTGCCAGCAGTTTGGGTCGAACGGGCCAGCCCCAGCATTTT. This encodes CASSLGRTGQPQHF.

The rearrangement links TRBV12-5 to TRBJ2-1; 9 positions match TRBD2. The CDR3 length is 14 residues. V was pared by 4 bases and J by 9 bases, with 7 bases of the junction left unmatched. The germline gives CDR1 LGHNT, CDR2 FRNRAP. This CDR3 reads CASGSILAGREQFF. CDR3 bases: TGTGCTAGTGGTTCTATTCTAGCGGGACGTGAGCAGTTCTTC.

The J gene is TRBJ2-1, the V gene TRBV28; 8 bases line up with TRBD2. CDR1 is MDHEN, CDR2 SYDVKM, per germline. The V and J ends lost 8 bases and 0 bases, in that order; junction bases with no gene match: 6. CDR3 length: 15 amino acids. The CDR3 loop is CASGEAGASYNEQFF. For the CDR3, the DNA is TGTGCCAGCGGGGAAGCGGGAGCCTCCTACAATGAGCAGTTCTTC.

This clonotype was observed many times. The CDR3 DNA is TGTGCCAGCAGCTCGGGACTAGCGGAAGAGACCCAGTACTTC. Translation gives CASSSGLAEETQYF. The rearrangement joins TRBV5-6 to TRBJ2-5, with TRBD2 matching 11 bases. Germline V CDR1 and CDR2: SGHDT, YYEEEE. The CDR3 is made up of 14 amino acids. The V and J ends lost 3 bases and 3 bases, in that order; junction bases with no gene match: 1.

This clonotype was counted a few times. The chain is built from TRBV5-4 and TRBJ1-2; D gene ambiguous. Germline-derived CDR1 and CDR2 are SGHNT and YYREEE (reference sequence). The V end lost 3 bases, the J end lost 8 bases, and 11 bases lay between the germline ends. The CDR3 is made up of 12 amino acids. The CDR3 sequence: CASSSQVGGYTF. CDR3 nucleotides: TGTGCCAGCAGCTCACAAGTAGGGGGCTACACCTTC.

The chain recombines TRBV12-3 or TRBV12-4 with TRBJ2-3, with D perhaps matching TRBD1 or TRBD2 (5 bases each). V lost 3 bases, J lost 5 bases, and 9 bases lay in between. The CDR3 runs 13 residues. The CDR3 DNA sequence: TGTGCCAGCAGTTTCCGGGACCTAGATACGCAGTATTTT. It is translated as CASSFRDLDTQYF.

The chain joins TRBV27 to TRBJ2-7, with D hard to call. The CDR3 sequence is 12 residues long. V was trimmed by 6 bases and J by 3 bases, leaving 9 bases between them. CDR1 is MNHEY, CDR2 SMNVEV, per germline (reference sequence). The CDR3 DNA sequence: TGTGCCAGCAGGACCCTAGACTACGAGCAGTACTTC. It encodes CASRTLDYEQYF.

The chain couples TRBV12-3 or TRBV12-4 to TRBJ2-1; 11 bases are a match to TRBD1. CDR3 length equals 18 residues. Trimming took 3 bases from V and 3 from J; bases not matched to a gene: 10. CDR3 sequence: CASSFGQGAARDYNEQFF. The CDR3 DNA sequence: TGTGCCAGCAGTTTTGGACAGGGGGCGGCTAGGGACTACAATGAGCAGTTCTTC.

The rearrangement joins TRBV4-2 to TRBJ1-6; TRBD1 matches 7 bases. J lost 4 bases, V lost 4 bases, and 4 bases had no gene match. Germline assignment: CDR1 LGHNA and CDR2 YNFKEQ. This CDR3 contains 15 residues. CDR3 bases: TGTGCCAGCAGCCGGGGACAGCTTTATAATTCACCCCTCCACTTT. This codes for CASSRGQLYNSPLHF.

The rearrangement links TRBV11-2 to TRBJ2-1; 7 nucleotides align to TRBD2. The CDR3 contains 14 residues. Germline CDR1 reads SGHAT; CDR2 reads FQNNGV. The J segment lost 7 bases and the V segment lost 4 bases, leaving 7 bases of the junction unmatched. The CDR3: CASSSGLGGNEQFF. CDR3 coding DNA: TGTGCCAGCAGCTCCGGACTGGGGGGGAATGAGCAGTTCTTC.

This clonotype was seen a few times. This chain joins TRBV20-1 and TRBJ2-7; 12 nucleotides match TRBD2. Trimming at V came to 5 bases and at J to 6 bases, leaving 20 bases not matched to a gene. Germline V gene sequence: CDR1 DFQATT, CDR2 SNEGSKA (reference sequence). This CDR3 comprises 18 residues. Here the CDR3 reads CSAGSLAGGLVSVSEQYF. In nucleotides, the CDR3 is TGCAGTGCTGGTTCACTAGCGGGAGGACTCGTTTCGGTGAGCGAGCAGTACTTC.

This chain links TRBV7-8 with TRBJ2-5; D is ambiguous. With 2 bases removed from V and 5 bases from J, the gap between germline ends came to 9 bases. CDR3 length: 13 residues. Germline V gives CDR1 SGHVS, CDR2 FQNEAQ. Here the CDR3 DNA reads TGTGCCAGCAGCTTAATGGCCCGGGAGACCCAGTACTTC. Translated: CASSLMARETQYF.

This clonotype was seen repeatedly, ten times or more. V and J are TRBV12-3 or TRBV12-4 and TRBJ2-5, with no clear D. The CDR3 runs 14 residues. Trimming stripped 2 bases from V and 0 bases from J, with 7 bases between. This CDR3 reads CASSLIGYQETQYF. The CDR3 nucleotides read TGTGCCAGCAGTTTAATAGGCTACCAAGAGACCCAGTACTTC.

This clonotype appeared many times. The chain uses TRBV11-2 and TRBJ2-7; TRBD1 aligns across 11 bases. Germline loops: CDR1 SGHAT, CDR2 FQNNGV. V shed 5 bases, J shed 4 bases, and the junction held 7 bases outside the gene matches. The CDR3 is 15 residues long. The CDR3 nucleotides read TGTGCCAGCAGCCCACGGACAGGGGGCCCATACGAGCAGTACTTC. Translated: CASSPRTGGPYEQYF.

This chain connects TRBV10-3 to TRBJ2-6, with D hard to call. The CDR3 is 15 amino acids. Germline loops: CDR1 ENHRY, CDR2 SYGVKD. Between the trimmed V and J ends, which lost 0 bases and 0 bases, there was a span of 3 bases. CDR3 amino acids: CAISESSSGANVLTF. The CDR3 DNA sequence: TGTGCCATCAGTGAGTCGAGCTCTGGGGCCAACGTCCTGACTTTC.

This clonotype was detected ten times or more. The chain joins TRBV5-4 to TRBJ2-3; the D is unclear. The CDR3 covers 13 residues. Germline lookup yields CDR1 SGHNT and CDR2 YYREEE (reference sequence). V shed 2 bases and J shed 4 bases, with 8 bases lying between them. The CDR3 nucleotides read TGTGCCAGCAGCTTCAGAGGCGCAGATACGCAGTATTTT. Translated, it gives CASSFRGADTQYF.

The genes are TRBV20-1 and TRBJ1-4, with TRBD1 as a possible D gene (6 bases). The CDR3 contains 14 residues. Trimming cost V 6 bases and J 0 bases, with 11 bases left between them. Germline lookup yields CDR1 DFQATT and CDR2 SNEGSKA (reference sequence). CDR3 in DNA: TGCAGTGCAGGGACAACCTCAACTAATGAAAAACTGTTTTTT. Translating it yields CSAGTTSTNEKLFF.

For this clonotype: The junction differs from germline at one of its ends, possibly a read error. The V gene is TRBV28, the J gene TRBJ2-6, with a tentative D call TRBD1 (5 bases). The germline CDR1 and CDR2 sequences are MDHEN and SYDVKM. The CDR3 totals 15 residues. Here the CDR3 DNA reads TGTGCCAGCTCCGGCGCCGACTCTGGGGCCAACTTCCTGACTTTC. It is translated as CASSGADSGANFLTF. The full variable domain, with the rest looked up from reference TRBV28 and TRBJ2-6, is DVKVTQSSRYLVKRTGEKVFLECVQDMDHENMFWYRQDPGLGLRLIYFSYDVKMKEKGDIPEGYSVSREKKERFSLILESASTNQTSMYLCASSGADSGANFLTFGAGSRLTVL.

This clonotype was counted between two and nine times. DNA of the CDR3: TGTGCCAGCAGCGCCACAGGGTTAGCGGGAAATGAGCAGTTCTTC. It yields the protein CASSATGLAGNEQFF. V usage is TRBV9 and J usage is TRBJ2-1, with 8 bases that match TRBD2. Germline V gene sequence: CDR1 SGDLS, CDR2 YYNGEE. This CDR3 has 15 residues. Losses at the gene ends were 3 bases for V and 7 bases for J; bases not matched to a gene: 9.

The genes are TRBV7-9 and TRBJ2-2, with 8 bases identical to TRBD2. Germline V gene sequence: CDR1 SEHNR, CDR2 FQNEAQ (reference sequence). The CDR3 is 16 residues long. J was trimmed by 0 bases and V by 3 bases; bases with no gene match: 3. The DNA for the CDR3 is TGTGCCAGCAGCTTTGGGACTAGACCGAACACCGGGGAGCTGTTTTTT. Translating it yields CASSFGTRPNTGELFF.

This clonotype appeared a few times. The genes are TRBV18 and TRBJ1-5; 8 nucleotides match TRBD1. The trim removed 8 bases at V and 4 bases at J, leaving 7 bases unmatched. Germline loops: CDR1 KGHSH, CDR2 LQKENI. The CDR3 runs to 14 residues. CDR3 in amino acids: CASPSDRVNQPQHF. Written as DNA, the CDR3 is TGTGCCAGCCCATCGGACAGGGTTAATCAGCCCCAGCATTTT.

This clonotype was observed a few times. The genes are TRBV7-9 and TRBJ2-3; D gene ambiguous. V was cut by 2 bases and J by 2 bases, with 11 bases left in between. The length of the CDR3 is 15 residues. Germline V gives CDR1 SEHNR, CDR2 FQNEAQ (reference sequence). In DNA, the CDR3 is TGTGCCAGCAGCTTAACTATATTAGCCACAGATACGCAGTATTTT. Amino acid sequence: CASSLTILATDTQYF.